These T cell receptor beta chains were read from a single sample in a study of shared clonotypes between healthy human individuals. Libraries were prepared by immunoSEQ multiplex PCR; TCRdb keeps only in-frame clonotypes and omits some of them. Found here are about 2 million clones, approximately 95% of them singletons; the top ten hold 1% to 1.5%. Sequenced material: naive CD8+ T cells sorted from blood. These TCRs come from a man between 18 and 35 years old in good health. Each CDR3 is given with its conserved first and last residue. A D gene is named only where the DNA matches it firmly. The size field is filled for only some rows; it gives once, few, many or a size class.

>TRBV5-4|TRBJ2-7|-|-
CASSWGTEYEQYF
TGTGCCAGCAGCTGGGGGACTGAATACGAGCAGTACTTC
>TRBV7-6|TRBJ2-3|-|-
CASSLPGGFSTDTQYF
TGTGCCAGCAGCTTACCGGGCGGGTTTAGCACAGATACGCAGTATTTT
>TRBV5-4|TRBJ2-7|-|-
CASSLGRGSYEQYF
TGTGCCAGCAGCTTGGGTAGGGGCTCCTACGAGCAGTACTTC
>TRBV7-9|TRBJ2-7|TRBD1|-
CASSSSGLDRGLYEQYF
TGTGCCAGCAGCTCAAGCGGGCTCGACAGGGGGCTTTACGAGCAGTACTTC
>TRBV5-4|TRBJ2-7|-|-
CASSLTSYEQYF
TGTGCCAGCAGTCTTACCTCCTACGAGCAGTACTTC
>TRBV7-9|TRBJ1-1|-|-
CASTWGSPEAFF
TGTGCCAGCACCTGGGGTTCGCCTGAAGCTTTCTTT
>TRBV10-3|TRBJ2-1|-|-
CAISDPLEYPLQYEQFF
TGTGCCATCAGTGATCCCTTGGAGTATCCCCTACAATATGAGCAGTTCTTC
>TRBV4-1|TRBJ1-6|-|-
CASSQRVEYNSPLHF
TGCGCCAGCAGCCAACGGGTGGAGTATAATTCACCCCTCCACTTT
>TRBV6-7|TRBJ1-5|-|-
CASSYPLGHRNQPQHF
TGTGCCAGCAGTTACCCCCTGGGCCACAGGAATCAGCCCCAGCATTTT
>TRBV4-1|TRBJ2-7|-|-
CASSHNRPTYEQYF
TGCGCCAGCAGCCACAACCGCCCGACCTACGAGCAGTACTTC
>TRBV7-9|TRBJ2-7|-|-
CASSLGRLSSYEQYF
TGTGCCAGCAGCTTAGGACGGCTTAGCTCCTACGAGCAGTACTTC
>TRBV6-1|TRBJ2-7|-|-
CASSEVGSRSDEQYF
TGTGCCAGCAGTGAAGTCGGCTCCAGGTCAGACGAGCAGTACTTC
>TRBV27|TRBJ1-2|-|-
CASSLTRAGGYTF
TGTGCCAGCAGTTTAACAAGGGCAGGTGGCTACACCTTC
>TRBV6-5|TRBJ1-1|TRBD1|-
CASSLDRGAEAFF
TGTGCCAGCAGTTTGGACAGGGGGGCTGAAGCTTTCTTT
>TRBV7-8|TRBJ2-5|-|-
CASSLVIGGRGKETQYF
TGTGCCAGCAGCTTAGTTATCGGGGGAAGGGGGAAAGAGACCCAGTACTTC
>TRBV30|TRBJ2-1|-|-
CAWSGPDRDNEQFF
TGTGCCTGGAGTGGACCGGACAGAGACAATGAGCAGTTCTTC
>TRBV7-6|TRBJ2-7|TRBD2|-
CASSPAVAGGAYEQYF
TGTGCCAGCAGCCCTGCCGTAGCGGGAGGGGCCTACGAGCAGTACTTC
>TRBV14|TRBJ2-1|TRBD2|-
CASSQDLPSGSDNEQFF
TGTGCCAGCAGCCAAGATCTCCCTAGCGGGTCTGACAATGAGCAGTTCTTC
>TRBV10-3|TRBJ1-1|-|-
CAISESQGTEAFF
TGTGCCATCAGTGAGTCACAGGGCACTGAAGCTTTCTTT
>TRBV7-9|TRBJ1-1|-|-
CASSLELINTEAFF
TGTGCCAGCAGCTTAGAACTGATCAACACTGAAGCTTTCTTT
>TRBV9|TRBJ1-6|-|few
CASSPTGAKPLHF
TGTGCCAGCAGCCCAACGGGGGCAAAACCCCTCCACTTT
>TRBV4-3|TRBJ1-6|TRBD1|-
CASSQEGDRGLISPLHF
TGCGCCAGCAGCCAAGAAGGGGACAGGGGTCTTATTTCACCCCTCCACTTT
>TRBV19|TRBJ2-2|TRBD2|-
CASSIDREGAGELFF
TGTGCCAGTAGTATAGACAGGGAGGGAGCCGGGGAGCTGTTTTTT
>TRBV4-1|TRBJ2-7|-|once
CASSQDYTYEQYF
TGCGCCAGCAGCCAAGATTACACCTACGAGCAGTACTTC
>TRBV28|TRBJ1-2|-|-
CATIHGVGRGDGYTF
TGTGCCACCATACACGGGGTAGGGAGAGGCGATGGCTACACCTTC
>TRBV18|TRBJ1-4|-|-
CASSLRGGRDEKLFF
TGTGCCAGCTCATTGCGGGGGGGCAGGGATGAAAAACTGTTTTTT